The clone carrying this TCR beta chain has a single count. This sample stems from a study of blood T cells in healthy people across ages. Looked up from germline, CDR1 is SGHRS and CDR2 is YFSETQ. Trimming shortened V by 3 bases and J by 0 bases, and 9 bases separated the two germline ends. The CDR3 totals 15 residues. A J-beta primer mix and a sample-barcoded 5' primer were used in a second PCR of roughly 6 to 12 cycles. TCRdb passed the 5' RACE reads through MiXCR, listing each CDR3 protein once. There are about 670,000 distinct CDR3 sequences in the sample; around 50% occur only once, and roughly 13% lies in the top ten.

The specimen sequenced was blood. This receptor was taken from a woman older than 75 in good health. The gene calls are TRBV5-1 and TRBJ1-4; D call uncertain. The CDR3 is CASSYFGATNEKLFF. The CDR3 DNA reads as TGCGCCAGCAGCTATTTCGGAGCAACTAATGAAAAACTGTTTTTT.